The 32 T cell receptor beta chains below all came from one sample that was sequenced in a study of blood T cell repertoires in COVID-19. Produced via immunoSEQ multiplex PCR; TCRdb's table is partial and in-frame only. The sample lists about 63,000 clones, about 83% occurring once. The sequenced material came from peripheral blood. These receptors all stem from a woman of 80 years or more with acute or convalescent COVID-19.

This clone is a singleton in its sample. J is TRBJ2-7 and V is TRBV7-9; unclear D gene. Germline V gene data show CDR1 as SEHNR and CDR2 as FQNEAQ (reference sequence). Between the trimmed V and J ends, which lost 2 bases and 6 bases, there was a span of 11 bases. The CDR3 runs 13 residues. Here the CDR3 reads CASSLFQVSEQYF. The CDR3 DNA reads as TGTGCCAGCAGCTTATTTCAGGTCTCCGAGCAGTACTTC.

The chain joins TRBV7-2 to TRBJ2-7; 11 bases are shared with TRBD1. The V segment lost 5 bases and the J segment 5 bases; nucleotides outside the gene matches: 8. The CDR3 is 15 residues long. Germline-derived CDR1 and CDR2 are SGHTA and FQGNSA. DNA of the CDR3: TGTGCCAGCAGCAAAGGGGGACAGGGGGTTCACGAGCAGTACTTC. Amino acids: CASSKGGQGVHEQYF.

The chain carries TRBV28 and TRBJ2-5; the match to TRBD1 covers 9 bases. J was trimmed by 2 bases and V by 2 bases; bases with no gene match: 6. This CDR3 has 16 amino acids. The germline V gene encodes CDR1 MDHEN and CDR2 SYDVKM. For the CDR3, the DNA is TGTGCCAGCAGTTTAGGTGGGACAGGGAATCAAGAGACCCAGTACTTC. Encoded protein: CASSLGGTGNQETQYF.

The chain combines TRBV2 with TRBJ1-2; D is unresolved. Germline CDR1 reads SNHLY; CDR2 reads FYNNEI. V lost 5 bases and J lost 8, with 12 bases in between. The CDR3 has 12 amino acids. CDR3 region: CASSKRDGGYTF. The CDR3 DNA reads as TGTGCCAGCAGTAAACGGGATGGAGGCTACACCTTC.

The chain links TRBV28 to TRBJ1-5; D ambiguous. The CDR3 is 13 residues long. V dropped 5 bases and J dropped 6 bases, with 11 bases sitting between them. CDR1 and CDR2 from the germline V gene are MDHEN and SYDVKM. CDR3 in amino acids: CASSLIGGQPQHF. The CDR3 DNA is TGTGCCAGCAGTCTTATAGGAGGTCAGCCCCAGCATTTT.

The rearrangement links TRBV19 to TRBJ1-1; D unclear. The length of the CDR3 is 12 residues. Germline V gene data show CDR1 as LNHDA and CDR2 as SQIVND (reference sequence). The V and J ends lost 3 bases and 7 bases respectively, with 9 bases between them. DNA for the CDR3: TGTGCCAGTAGTATGACACGGGGTGAAGCTTTCTTT. Translated: CASSMTRGEAFF.

V and J are TRBV27 and TRBJ2-3; 9 bases are a match to TRBD1. The CDR3 has 14 residues. The ends lost 4 bases at V and 7 bases at J; junction bases unmatched: 6. The germline V gene has CDR1 MNHEY and CDR2 SMNVEV (reference sequence). CDR3 loop: CASSSRTGANTQYF. The CDR3 DNA is TGTGCCAGCAGTTCTAGGACAGGGGCAAATACGCAGTATTTT.

The V and J genes are TRBV6-1 and TRBJ2-5; 7 positions match TRBD1. This CDR3 is built from 15 residues. CDR1 MNHNS and CDR2 SASEGT come from the germline V gene. V dropped 1 base and J dropped 1; count of bases not matched to a gene: 3. As DNA, the CDR3 is TGTGCCAGCAGTGAAGTTACAGGGGTCCAAGAGACCCAGTACTTC. Encoded protein: CASSEVTGVQETQYF.

The V call is TRBV5-5, the J call TRBJ1-5; perhaps TRBD1 as D (5 bases). V lost 0 bases and J 0 bases, leaving 22 bases between the germline ends. Germline loops: CDR1 SGHKS, CDR2 YYEKEE (reference sequence). The CDR3 loop spans 20 amino acids. The CDR3 nucleotides read TGTGCCAGCAGCTTGGTGTACGACAGTCGGACGCCTTATAGCAATCAGCCCCAGCATTTT. Translating gives CASSLVYDSRTPYSNQPQHF.

This chain uses TRBV6-5 with TRBJ2-7; D perhaps matches TRBD2 (5 bases). The length of the CDR3 is 14 residues. Per the germline V gene, CDR1 is MNHEY and CDR2 is SVGAGI. V lost 5 bases to trimming and J lost 3 bases, with 14 bases between them. The CDR3 bases are TGTGCCAGCAGTCTGGCAGGAGGATACTACGAGCAGTACTTC. It translates to CASSLAGGYYEQYF.

J is TRBJ1-1 and V is TRBV28, with 9 bases that match TRBD1. Germline lookup yields CDR1 MDHEN and CDR2 SYDVKM. After removal of 5 bases from V and 4 bases from J, the junction contained 11 bases not matched to a gene. The CDR3 sequence is 16 residues long. The CDR3 DNA reads as TGTGCCAGCAGTAAACGGGGGACAGGGAAGAGCACTGAAGCTTTCTTT. It codes for CASSKRGTGKSTEAFF.

This sequence joins TRBV28 and TRBJ2-2; TRBD1 agrees at 9 bases. Germline V lookup: CDR1 MDHEN, CDR2 SYDVKM. The CDR3 length is 14 residues. Losses at the gene ends were 8 bases for V and 0 bases for J; bases not matched to a gene: 1. This CDR3 is CASDRGTNTGELFF. The CDR3 DNA follows: TGTGCCAGCGACAGGGGGACGAACACCGGGGAGCTGTTTTTT.

The rearrangement uses TRBV12-3 or TRBV12-4 and TRBJ2-1; 9 bases align to TRBD1. The CDR3 extends over 13 amino acids. V trimming: 3 bases; J trimming: 6 bases; junction bases outside the gene matches: 0. The CDR3 protein is CASSLTGGNEQFF. DNA for the CDR3: TGTGCCAGCAGTTTGACAGGGGGCAATGAGCAGTTCTTC.

The rearrangement uses TRBV20-1 and TRBJ1-4; 7 positions match TRBD1. Germline values: CDR1 DFQATT, CDR2 SNEGSKA (reference sequence). The ends lost 3 bases at V and 8 bases at J; junction bases unmatched: 15. The CDR3 runs 16 residues. CDR3 region: CSASIFGTVEREKLFF. The CDR3 DNA is TGCAGTGCTAGTATATTCGGGACAGTGGAAAGAGAAAAACTGTTTTTT.

The V and J genes are TRBV15 and TRBJ1-1; D possibly corresponds to TRBD1 (5 bases). The V and J ends lost 0 bases and 4 bases respectively, with 12 bases between them. CDR3 length: 15 amino acids. The germline CDR1 and CDR2 sequences are LNHNV and YYDKDF (reference sequence). The CDR3 loop reads CATSRDQAGSTEAFF. Written as DNA, the CDR3 is TGTGCCACCAGCAGAGATCAAGCAGGGTCCACTGAAGCTTTCTTT.

The genes are TRBV3-1 (or the pseudogene TRBV3-2) and TRBJ2-2, with TRBD2 as a possible D gene (5 bases). Germline V gene lookup returns CDR1 LGHDT and CDR2 YNNKEL (reference sequence). The CDR3 is made up of 14 amino acids. Trimming removed 3 bases at V and 7 bases at J, with 12 bases between. The CDR3 bases are TGTGCCAGCAGCCACGGCCAGCGGAACGGGGAGCTGTTTTTT. Its translation: CASSHGQRNGELFF.

This clone came up once. The chain recombines TRBV5-5 with TRBJ1-3; D is undetermined. V lost 3 bases and J lost 0, with 10 bases in between. CDR1 SGHKS and CDR2 YYEKEE come from the germline V gene (reference sequence). The CDR3 spans 15 residues. Here the CDR3 DNA reads TGTGCCAGCAGCTCGACAAATTTCTCTGGAAACACCATATATTTT. It codes for CASSSTNFSGNTIYF.

The V and J genes are TRBV6-5 and TRBJ1-6; D possibly corresponds to TRBD1 (5 bases). The V gene lost 4 bases and the J gene lost 7 bases, with 8 bases spanning the gap. This CDR3 has 13 residues. Germline V gene data show CDR1 as MNHEY and CDR2 as SVGAGI. CDR3 residues: CASSSGKNSPLHF. The CDR3 DNA reads TGTGCCAGCAGTTCAGGGAAGAATTCACCCCTCCACTTT.

The chain couples TRBV15 to TRBJ1-4, with D perhaps matching TRBD1 (5 bases). Germline values: CDR1 LNHNV, CDR2 YYDKDF (reference sequence). This CDR3 region has 12 residues. The ends were cut back, 10 bases at V and 8 bases at J, with 14 bases in the middle. In DNA form, the CDR3 reads TGTGCCAGCAGATCTGGGGCCGAAAAACTGTTTTTT. This gives the protein CASRSGAEKLFF.

V is TRBV27 and J is TRBJ2-2; 12 nucleotides align to TRBD2. V dropped 3 bases and J dropped 1; count of bases not matched to a gene: 6. The length of the CDR3 is 18 residues. Per the germline V gene, CDR1 is MNHEY and CDR2 is SMNVEV (reference sequence). The CDR3 sequence: CASSLGLAGILNTGELFF. In DNA form, the CDR3 reads TGTGCCAGCAGTTTGGGACTAGCGGGCATATTGAACACCGGGGAGCTGTTTTTT.

The rearrangement links TRBV4-1 to TRBJ2-7, with a possible D match to TRBD1 (6 bases). The V end lost 0 bases, the J end lost 0 bases, and 12 bases lay between the germline ends. Per germline, CDR1 MGHRA and CDR2 YSYEKL. CDR3 length equals 16 residues. CDR3 residues: CASSQERPGDSYEQYF. The CDR3 DNA follows: TGCGCCAGCAGCCAAGAAAGGCCAGGGGACTCCTACGAGCAGTACTTC.

V gene TRBV21-1 combines with J gene TRBJ2-6; the table names TRBD2, a call not compared with the DNA. TRBV21-1 is termed a pseudogene. The CDR3 runs to 16 residues. The CDR3 DNA reads TGTGCCAGCAGCGTGGGCGGGAGCTCTGGGGCCAACGTCCTGACTTTC. Protein: CASSVGGSSGANVLTF.

The rearrangement joins TRBV28 to TRBJ1-2; D gene unclear. The CDR3 consists of 12 residues. Germline-derived CDR1 and CDR2 are MDHEN and SYDVKM. CDR3 coding DNA: TGTGCTTACGGAGGCCTCTTTGGCGGCTACACCTTC. This sequence encodes CAYGGLFGGYTF.

The chain combines TRBV29-1 with TRBJ2-3; 7 positions match TRBD2. The CDR3 extends over 12 amino acids. CDR1 and CDR2 from the germline V gene are SQVTM and ANQGSEA. The V gene end was trimmed by 6 bases and the J gene end by 4 bases; junction bases not matched to a gene: 4. The CDR3 DNA sequence: TGCAGCGTCGGGAGGCCCCCAGATACGCAGTATTTT. It translates to CSVGRPPDTQYF.

The chain recombines TRBV4-3 with TRBJ1-5; TRBD1 agrees at 8 bases. V shed 1 base, J shed 8 bases, and the junction held 4 bases outside the gene matches. The CDR3 totals 14 residues. Germline CDR1 is LGHNA and CDR2 is YSLEER. Written as DNA, the CDR3 is TGCGCCAGCAGCCAAGCTCAGGGGGCGAAGCCCCAGCATTTT. This codes for CASSQAQGAKPQHF.

This clone was seen only a few times. The chain links TRBV6-1 to TRBJ2-1; weak D call: TRBD2 (5 bases). Germline assignment: CDR1 MNHNS and CDR2 SASEGT. Trimming cost V 3 bases and J 7 bases, with 10 bases left between them. There are 13 residues in the CDR3. CDR3 in DNA: TGTGCCAGCAGTGAGACTACCTGGAATGAGCAGTTCTTC. It translates to CASSETTWNEQFF.

The J gene is TRBJ2-7, the V gene TRBV6-1; 8 bases match TRBD1. Germline V gives CDR1 MNHNS, CDR2 SASEGT. V lost 5 bases to trimming and J lost 12 bases; unmatched junction nucleotides: 15. The CDR3 is 14 amino acids. CDR3 DNA: TGTGCCAGCAGTTCGACCGGGACAGGCTTTTTGACGTACTTC. It codes for CASSSTGTGFLTYF.

The chain has TRBV5-8 and TRBJ1-1, with D unresolved. V was cut by 2 bases and J by 1 base, with 6 bases left in between. This CDR3 is 13 amino acids long. CDR1 is SGHTS and CDR2 is YDEGEE in the germline V gene. CDR3 residues: CASSFGWNTEAFF. CDR3 DNA sequence: TGTGCCAGCAGCTTTGGCTGGAACACTGAAGCTTTCTTT.

V gene TRBV18 combines with J gene TRBJ2-7, with D perhaps matching TRBD1 (5 bases). Germline V gene lookup returns CDR1 KGHSH and CDR2 LQKENI. Trimming removed 4 bases at V and 3 bases at J, with 13 bases between. The CDR3 totals 14 residues. CDR3 nucleotides: TGTGCCAGCTCACTGGGGCCTAACAACTACGAGCAGTACTTC. Translated: CASSLGPNNYEQYF.

The rearrangement links TRBV4-1 to TRBJ1-1; no definite D call. The ends were cut back, 1 base at V and 8 bases at J, with 11 bases in the middle. There are 13 residues in the CDR3. The germline gives CDR1 MGHRA, CDR2 YSYEKL. CDR3 DNA sequence: TGCGCCAGCAGCCAAGGTCCGGGCGGGGAAGCTTTCTTT. Protein: CASSQGPGGEAFF.

This chain joins TRBV18 and TRBJ1-1, with D possibly being TRBD1 (6 bases). From germline, CDR1 is KGHSH and CDR2 LQKENI. The germline V and J ends were trimmed by 5 bases and 8 bases, with 18 bases remaining between them. The CDR3 has 14 residues. Written as DNA, the CDR3 is TGTGCCAGCTCAGGAACAGGGACCCCGAACGAAGCTTTCTTT. Translating it yields CASSGTGTPNEAFF.

The chain joins TRBV6-5 to TRBJ1-1, with 9 bases aligning to TRBD1. Germline lookup yields CDR1 MNHEY and CDR2 SVGAGI. The length of the CDR3 is 15 residues. Trimming cost V 6 bases and J 5 bases; bases outside gene matches: 10. CDR3 sequence reads: CASRGRAQGATEAFF. The CDR3 region has the DNA TGTGCCAGCAGGGGAAGAGCACAGGGGGCGACTGAAGCTTTCTTT.